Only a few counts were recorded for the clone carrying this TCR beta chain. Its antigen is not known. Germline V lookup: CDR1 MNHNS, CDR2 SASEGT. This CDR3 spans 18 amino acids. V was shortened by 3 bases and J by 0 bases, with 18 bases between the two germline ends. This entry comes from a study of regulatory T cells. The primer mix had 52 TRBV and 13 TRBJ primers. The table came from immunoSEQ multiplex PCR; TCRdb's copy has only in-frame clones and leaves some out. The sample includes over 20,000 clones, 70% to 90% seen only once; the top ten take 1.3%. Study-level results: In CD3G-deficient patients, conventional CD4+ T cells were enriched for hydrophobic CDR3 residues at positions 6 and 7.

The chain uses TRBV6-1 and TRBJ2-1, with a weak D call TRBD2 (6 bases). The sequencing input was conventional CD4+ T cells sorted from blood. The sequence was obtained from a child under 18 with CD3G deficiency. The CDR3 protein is CASSERPPSAGSYNEQFF. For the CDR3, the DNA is TGTGCCAGCAGTGAGAGGCCCCCTAGCGCAGGCTCCTACAATGAGCAGTTCTTC.